The 6 T cell receptor beta chains given below trace back to one sample, sequenced in a study of memory CD4+ T cells and cytomegalovirus serostatus. The method was immunoSEQ multiplex PCR; TCRdb's version includes in-frame clones alone and lacks a portion of them. Of roughly 84,000 clones listed, around 80% are singletons. Single viable CD3+CD4+CD8-CD45RO+ cells were sorted as the memory CD4+ T cells. Material: memory CD4+ T cells from blood. Receptors were obtained from an adult in good health and CMV-seronegative.

The rearrangement uses TRBV5-1 and TRBJ1-2; D gene unclear. The CDR3 covers 14 residues. The ends were cut back, 0 bases at V and 5 bases at J, with 11 bases in the middle. CDR1 is SGHRS, CDR2 YFSETQ, per germline. The CDR3 nucleotides read TGCGCCAGCAGCTTGGGGCAGGACCTTTATGGCTACACCTTC. Amino acids: CASSLGQDLYGYTF. The full variable domain, with the rest looked up from reference TRBV5-1 and TRBJ1-2, is KAGVTQTPRYLIKTRGQQVTLSCSPISGHRSVSWYQQTPGQGLQFLFEYFSETQRNKGNFPGRFSGRQFSNSRSEMNVSTLELGDSALYLCASSLGQDLYGYTFGSGTRLTVV.

The genes are TRBV6-1 and TRBJ2-7; 8 bases are a match to TRBD1. Germline V gives CDR1 MNHNS, CDR2 SASEGT. After removal of 8 bases from V and 6 bases from J, the junction contained 9 bases not matched to a gene. The CDR3 extends over 13 amino acids. The CDR3, as DNA: TGTGCCAGCTCAATTTTACAGGGGGGCGAGCAGTACTTC. It is translated as CASSILQGGEQYF.

This clone occurred once. The V gene is TRBV6-6, the J gene TRBJ1-1, with TRBD1 matching over 8 bases. This CDR3 comprises 15 residues. V shed 2 bases, J shed 4 bases, and the junction held 6 bases outside the gene matches. Germline V gene sequence: CDR1 MNHNY, CDR2 SVGAGI (reference sequence). In DNA, the CDR3 is TGTGCCAGCAGTTACGGGACAGGTGTCGGCACTGAAGCTTTCTTT. Protein: CASSYGTGVGTEAFF.

The sample holds one count of this clone. At one end, the junction sequence differs from germline, possibly due to a read error. The CDR3 DNA reads as TGTGCCAGCAGACCGAGCGGAGTTGGAGCCCCCTTAGTGTTC. This codes for CASRPSGVGAPLVF. The chain recombines TRBV7-9 with TRBJ2-7; possibly TRBD2 for D (5 bases). Germline-derived CDR1 and CDR2 are SEHNR and FQNEAQ (reference sequence). The CDR3 totals 14 residues.

This chain connects TRBV29-1 to TRBJ1-1; no definite D call. V gave up 6 bases and J gave up 1 base, with 9 bases separating them. Germline V gene lookup returns CDR1 SQVTM and CDR2 ANQGSEA. The CDR3 has 12 amino acids. The CDR3 reads CSVMPQNTEAFF. CDR3 in DNA: TGCAGCGTCATGCCCCAGAACACTGAAGCTTTCTTT.

The V and J genes are TRBV7-6 and TRBJ2-3; no reliable D call. This CDR3 has 14 residues. V lost 1 base to trimming and J lost 2 bases, with 7 bases between them. The germline CDR1 and CDR2 sequences are SGHVS and FNYEAQ. The CDR3 nucleotides are TGTGCCAGCAGCTTAGGGATTAACACAGATACGCAGTATTTT. Protein product: CASSLGINTDTQYF.